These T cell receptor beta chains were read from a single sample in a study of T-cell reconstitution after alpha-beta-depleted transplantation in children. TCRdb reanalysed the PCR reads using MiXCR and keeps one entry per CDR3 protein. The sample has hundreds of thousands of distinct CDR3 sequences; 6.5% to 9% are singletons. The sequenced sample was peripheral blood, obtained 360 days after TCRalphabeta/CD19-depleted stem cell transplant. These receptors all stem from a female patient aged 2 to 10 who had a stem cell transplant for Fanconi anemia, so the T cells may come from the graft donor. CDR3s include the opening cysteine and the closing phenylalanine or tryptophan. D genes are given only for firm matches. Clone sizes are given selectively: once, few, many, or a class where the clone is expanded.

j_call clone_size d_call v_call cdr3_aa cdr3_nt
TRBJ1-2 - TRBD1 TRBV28 CASSPTGQFNYGYTF TGTGCCAGCAGTCCCACGGGACAGTTTAACTATGGCTACACCTTC
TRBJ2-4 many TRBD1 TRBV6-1 CASSQDRGYLKNIQYF TGTGCCAGCAGCCAAGACAGGGGGTATTTGAAAAACATTCAGTACTTC
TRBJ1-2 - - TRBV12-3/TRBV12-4 CASGRAARYGYTF TGTGCCAGCGGGAGGGCCGCCCGCTATGGCTACACCTTC
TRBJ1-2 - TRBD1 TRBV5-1 CASSFLTGRWGYGYTF TGCGCCAGCAGCTTTCTGACAGGGAGATGGGGCTATGGCTACACCTTC
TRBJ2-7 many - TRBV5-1 CASSLVARGIYEQYF TGCGCCAGCAGCTTGGTGGCACGAGGGATATACGAGCAGTACTTC
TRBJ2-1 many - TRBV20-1 CSAPDRASSYNEQFF TGCAGTGCCCCCGACAGAGCTAGCTCCTACAATGAGCAGTTCTTC
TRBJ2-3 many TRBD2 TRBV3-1 CASTSSGLPADTQYF TGTGCCAGCACATCTAGCGGCCTACCGGCAGATACGCAGTATTTT
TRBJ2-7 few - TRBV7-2 CASSLVGHGGEQYF TGTGCCAGCAGCTTAGTAGGTCACGGGGGCGAGCAGTACTTC
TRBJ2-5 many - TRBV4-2 CASSQGVIQETQYF TGCGCCAGCAGCCAGGGAGTTATACAAGAGACCCAGTACTTC
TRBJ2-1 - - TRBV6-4 CASAGYRTSDNEQFF TGTGCCAGCGCCGGGTACAGGACTTCGGACAATGAGCAGTTCTTC
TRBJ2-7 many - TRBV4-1 CASSQFDTLYEQYF TGCGCCAGCAGCCAATTCGATACCCTCTACGAGCAGTACTTC
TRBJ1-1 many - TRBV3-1 CASSQAPVRATEAFF TGTGCCAGCAGCCAAGCGCCAGTCAGGGCCACTGAAGCTTTCTTT
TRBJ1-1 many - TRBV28 CASRKTAVWEAFF TGTGCCAGCAGAAAAACGGCGGTATGGGAAGCTTTCTTT
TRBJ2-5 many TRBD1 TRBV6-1 CASSTTGAETQYF TGTGCCAGCAGTACGACAGGGGCCGAGACCCAGTACTTC
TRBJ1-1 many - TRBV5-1 CASSLDRPNTEAFF TGCGCCAGCAGCTTGGACAGACCGAACACTGAAGCTTTCTTT
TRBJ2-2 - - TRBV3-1 CASSPTGSTGELFF TGTGCCAGCAGCCCAACAGGTAGCACCGGGGAGCTGTTTTTT
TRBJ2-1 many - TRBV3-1 CASSLYTDEQFF TGTGCCAGCAGCCTCTATACGGATGAGCAGTTCTTC
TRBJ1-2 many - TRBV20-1 CSALQWEYGYTF TGCAGTGCACTCCAGTGGGAATATGGCTACACCTTC
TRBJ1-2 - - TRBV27 CASSLFSESYGYTF TGTGCCAGCAGTTTATTTAGTGAGAGCTATGGCTACACCTTC
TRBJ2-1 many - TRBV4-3 CASSPAWDSYNEQFF TGCGCCAGCAGCCCGGCCTGGGACTCCTACAATGAGCAGTTCTTC
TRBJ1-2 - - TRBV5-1 CASSTGQPARLRPGYTF TGCGCCAGCAGCACCGGACAGCCGGCTCGCTTACGCCCTGGCTACACCTTC
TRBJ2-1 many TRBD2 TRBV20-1 CSASPSGRTEQFF TGCAGTGCTAGTCCTAGCGGGAGAACTGAGCAGTTCTTC
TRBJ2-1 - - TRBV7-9 CASSLAGGHNEQFF TGTGCCAGCAGCTTGGCTGGGGGACACAATGAGCAGTTCTTC
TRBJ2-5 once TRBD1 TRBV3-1 CGTGGQETQYF TGCGGGACAGGGGGCCAAGAGACCCAGTACTTC
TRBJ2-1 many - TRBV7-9 CASSLARAGDNEQFF TGTGCCAGCAGCTTAGCTCGCGCAGGGGACAATGAGCAGTTCTTC
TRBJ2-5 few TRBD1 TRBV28 CASSFHQGAAETQYF TGTGCCAGCAGTTTTCATCAGGGGGCGGCGGAGACCCAGTACTTC
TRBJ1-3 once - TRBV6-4 CASSVWGPGSGNTIYF TGTGCCAGCAGTGTTTGGGGGCCGGGGTCTGGAAACACCATATATTTT
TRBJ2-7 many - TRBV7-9 CASSFYLTGSYEQYF TGTGCCAGCAGCTTTTACCTCACAGGCTCCTACGAGCAGTACTTC
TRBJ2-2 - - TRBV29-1 CSVQRSIGELFF TGCAGCGTTCAACGTTCTATCGGGGAGCTGTTTTTT
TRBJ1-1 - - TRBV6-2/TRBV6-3 CASSYQANTEAFF TGTGCCAGCAGTTACCAGGCGAACACTGAAGCTTTCTTT
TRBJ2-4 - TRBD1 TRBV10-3 CAISVSRGLGEGNIQYF TGTGCCATCAGTGTGTCAAGGGGGCTAGGCGAGGGAAACATTCAGTACTTC
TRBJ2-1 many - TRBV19 CASSTQAGDEQFF TGTGCCAGTAGTACTCAAGCAGGGGATGAGCAGTTCTTC
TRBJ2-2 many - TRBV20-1 CSARGGPTTGELFF TGCAGTGCTAGAGGCGGTCCCACCACCGGGGAGCTGTTTTTT
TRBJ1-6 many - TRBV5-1 CASSPEALVSYNSPLHF TGCGCCAGCAGCCCGGAGGCACTGGTCTCCTATAATTCACCCCTCCACTTT
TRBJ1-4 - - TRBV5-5 CASSDGPRKLFF TGTGCCAGCAGCGACGGGCCACGAAAACTGTTTTTT
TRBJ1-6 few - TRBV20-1 CSATYSYNSPLHF TGCAGTGCCACGTACTCCTATAATTCACCCCTCCACTTT
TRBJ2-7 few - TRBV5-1 CASSFYPPRLVAADYEQYF TGCGCCAGCAGCTTTTATCCCCCCCGGTTGGTAGCCGCAGACTACGAGCAGTACTTC
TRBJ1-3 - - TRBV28 CASSSGRSGNTIYF TGTGCCAGCAGTTCCGGGCGTTCTGGAAACACCATATATTTT
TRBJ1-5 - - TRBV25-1 CASSEGAGSGGTAEPQHF TGTGCCAGCAGTGAAGGGGCGGGATCTGGGGGGACGGCAGAGCCCCAGCATTTT
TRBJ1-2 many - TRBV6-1 CASRQAGGNYGYTF TGTGCCAGCAGACAAGCAGGAGGGAACTATGGCTACACCTTC
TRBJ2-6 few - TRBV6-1 CASTGPTSATSGANVLTF TGTGCCAGCACCGGGCCCACCTCTGCTACCTCTGGGGCCAACGTCCTGACTTTC
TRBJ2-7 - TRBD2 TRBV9 CASSVADGGLYEQYF TGTGCCAGCAGCGTAGCGGACGGGGGGTTATACGAGCAGTACTTC
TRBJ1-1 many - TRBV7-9 CASSLGASEAFF TGTGCCAGCAGCTTAGGGGCTTCTGAAGCTTTCTTT
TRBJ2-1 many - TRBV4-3 CASSRRRGWDNEQFF TGCGCCAGCAGCCGCCGTCGGGGTTGGGACAATGAGCAGTTCTTC
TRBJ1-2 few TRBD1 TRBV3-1 CASSRQTGARSYGYTF TGTGCCAGCAGCCGACAGACAGGGGCCCGATCCTATGGCTACACCTTC
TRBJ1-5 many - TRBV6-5 CASSYSNNQPQHF TGTGCCAGCAGTTACTCGAACAATCAGCCCCAGCATTTT
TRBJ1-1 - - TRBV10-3 CAISEVRDTEAFF TGTGCCATCAGTGAGGTCAGGGACACTGAAGCTTTCTTT
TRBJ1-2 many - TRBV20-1 CSAKTGGFNYGYTF TGCAGTGCCAAAACAGGTGGATTTAACTATGGCTACACCTTC
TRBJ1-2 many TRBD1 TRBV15 CATSREGTGSTF TGTGCCACCAGCAGAGAAGGGACAGGGAGCACCTTC
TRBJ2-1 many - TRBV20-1 CSASNRADEQFF TGCAGTGCTAGTAACAGGGCCGATGAGCAGTTCTTC
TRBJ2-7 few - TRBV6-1 CASSDWDGSYEQYF TGTGCCAGCAGTGATTGGGACGGTTCCTACGAGCAGTACTTC